The next 12 T cell receptor beta chains were all read from a single sample in a study of cytomegalovirus exposure and HLA in healthy donors. The primer mix had 60 Vbeta and 13 Jbeta primers. Produced via immunoSEQ multiplex PCR; TCRdb's table is partial and in-frame only. This table has about 150,000 clones, more than 75% appearing once. The sample consisted of PBMCs. The receptors here all came from a human donor in good health.

The chain combines TRBV29-1 with TRBJ1-2, with unresolved D. Between the trimmed V and J ends, which lost 2 bases and 6 bases, there was a span of 10 bases. The length of the CDR3 is 12 residues. Looked up from germline, CDR1 is SQVTM and CDR2 is ANQGSEA. As DNA, the CDR3 is TGCAGCGTTGAACGGGGAAAGAATGGCTACACCTTC. Encoded protein: CSVERGKNGYTF.

The rearrangement uses TRBV6-1 and TRBJ1-6; D is unresolved. Germline CDR1 reads MNHNS; CDR2 reads SASEGT. The V end lost 8 bases, the J end lost 0 bases, and 11 bases lay between the germline ends. This CDR3 contains 15 residues. Here the CDR3 reads CASSPASSYNSPLHF. The CDR3 DNA reads TGTGCCAGCTCCCCTGCGAGCTCCTATAATTCACCCCTCCACTTT.

A word on this clone: At one of its ends the junction is not consistent with the germline gene, which may arise from a read error. Other DNA sequences in this specimen translate into the identical CDR3. The CDR3 is CAWSGTVEGTEAFF. As DNA, the CDR3 is TGTGCCTGGAGCGGGACAGTCGAAGGAACTGAAGCCTTCTTT. The chain uses TRBV30 and TRBJ1-1, with TRBD1 identical over 7 bases. CDR3 length: 14 amino acids. CDR1 and CDR2 (germline): GTSNPN, SVGIG (reference sequence).

Only one count was recorded for this clone. This rearrangement joins TRBV19 to TRBJ1-1, with 8 positions matching TRBD1. V was clipped by 6 bases and J by 6 bases; unmatched bases: 6. The CDR3 is made up of 13 amino acids. Germline values: CDR1 LNHDA, CDR2 SQIVND (reference sequence). In DNA, the CDR3 is TGTGCCAGTAGCAGGACAGGGAATTCTGAAGCTTTCTTT. This gives the protein CASSRTGNSEAFF.

This chain connects TRBV4-1 to TRBJ2-7, with 12 bases aligning to TRBD2. Germline V lookup: CDR1 MGHRA, CDR2 YSYEKL. With 3 bases clipped from V and 0 bases from J, the junction kept 9 bases outside the gene matches. This CDR3 contains 18 residues. Here the CDR3 reads CASSHVDPGLAGSYEQYF. As DNA, the CDR3 is TGCGCCAGCAGCCATGTCGACCCGGGACTAGCGGGCTCCTACGAGCAGTACTTC.

The V call is TRBV4-3, the J call TRBJ2-2; 7 bases align to TRBD1. Germline V lookup: CDR1 LGHNA, CDR2 YSLEER. The CDR3 has 17 residues. V lost 5 bases, J lost 0 bases, and 9 bases stayed unmatched. The CDR3 sequence: CASSLNPGTANTGELFF. In DNA, the CDR3 is TGCGCCAGCAGCTTAAACCCCGGGACAGCGAACACCGGGGAGCTGTTTTTT.

The chain uses TRBV7-2 and TRBJ2-1, with D possibly TRBD1 on 6 matching bases. CDR3 length equals 14 residues. Trimming removed 5 bases at V and 3 bases at J, with 11 bases between. The germline gives CDR1 SGHTA, CDR2 FQGNSA. The CDR3 coding sequence is TGTGCCAGCAGCCCACCGACAGGCTACAATGAGCAGTTCTTC. It yields the protein CASSPPTGYNEQFF. The full variable domain, completed using reference TRBV7-2 and TRBJ2-1, is GAGVSQSPSNKVTEKGKDVELRCDPISGHTALYWYRQSLGQGLEFLIYFQGNSAPDKSGLPSDRFSAERTGGSVSTLTIQRTQQEDSAVYLCASSPPTGYNEQFFGPGTRLTVL.

This clone was seen only a few times. This chain uses TRBV6-1 with TRBJ1-1; no clear D gene. Germline CDR1 is MNHNS and CDR2 is SASEGT. The CDR3 totals 13 residues. V lost 3 bases to trimming and J lost 0 bases, with 5 bases between them. CDR3 in amino acids: CASSDLVNTEAFF. The DNA for the CDR3 is TGTGCCAGCAGTGATCTAGTGAACACTGAAGCTTTCTTT.

The gene calls are TRBV28 and TRBJ2-3; 8 bases line up with TRBD1. CDR3 length: 15 residues. CDR1 and CDR2 from the germline V gene are MDHEN and SYDVKM. Trimming removed 3 bases from V and 5 bases from J; junction bases left unmatched: 7. CDR3 DNA sequence: TGTGCCAGCAGTTTGGTCAGGGGGCTGCTAGATACGCAGTATTTT. Translated: CASSLVRGLLDTQYF. Variable domain in full (rest from reference TRBV28 and TRBJ2-3): DVKVTQSSRYLVKRTGEKVFLECVQDMDHENMFWYRQDPGLGLRLIYFSYDVKMKEKGDIPEGYSVSREKKERFSLILESASTNQTSMYLCASSLVRGLLDTQYFGPGTRLTVL.

This sequence joins TRBV5-1 and TRBJ2-7; D possibly corresponds to TRBD2 (5 bases). CDR1 is SGHRS, CDR2 YFSETQ, per germline. Trimming took off 0 bases at V and 5 bases at J, with 12 bases between the two ends. This CDR3 contains 14 residues. CDR3 in amino acids: CASSLVGILDEQYF. The CDR3 DNA sequence: TGCGCCAGCAGCTTGGTCGGGATACTGGACGAGCAGTACTTC.

The chain combines TRBV7-3 with TRBJ2-5, with D hard to call. This CDR3 has 14 amino acids. Trimming removed 3 bases from V and 5 bases from J, with 13 bases in between. Germline CDR1 is SGHTA and CDR2 is FQGTGA. The CDR3 DNA is TGTGCCAGCAGCTTGAATGGGTACGGGGAGACCCAGTACTTC. Residues: CASSLNGYGETQYF.

The V gene is TRBV6-5, the J gene TRBJ1-1; 7 bases map to TRBD1. Trimming cost V 2 bases and J 4 bases; bases outside gene matches: 1. The CDR3 contains 13 residues. CDR1 is MNHEY and CDR2 is SVGAGI in the germline V gene. The DNA for the CDR3 is TGTGCCAGCAGTTACCAGGGGGGCACTGAAGCTTTCTTT. This codes for CASSYQGGTEAFF.